The T cell receptor (beta chain) described here comes from a study of control samples from healthy donors and cancer patients. Looked up from germline, CDR1 is SGHRS and CDR2 is YFSETQ. The CDR3 has 15 amino acids. V dropped 2 bases and J dropped 1; count of bases not matched to a gene: 4. Some clones are missing from TCRdb's copy, which holds only in-frame ones; the method was immunoSEQ multiplex PCR. The sample lists 75,000 to 95,000 clones, 90% occurring once. Sequencing input: blood. The clonotype originates from a woman in her late teens or twenties in good health. The chain couples TRBV5-1 to TRBJ2-5; TRBD1 aligns across 8 bases. The CDR3 DNA is TGCGCCAGCAGCTTTGGGACAGGACCCCAAGAGACCCAGTACTTC. Translation: CASSFGTGPQETQYF.